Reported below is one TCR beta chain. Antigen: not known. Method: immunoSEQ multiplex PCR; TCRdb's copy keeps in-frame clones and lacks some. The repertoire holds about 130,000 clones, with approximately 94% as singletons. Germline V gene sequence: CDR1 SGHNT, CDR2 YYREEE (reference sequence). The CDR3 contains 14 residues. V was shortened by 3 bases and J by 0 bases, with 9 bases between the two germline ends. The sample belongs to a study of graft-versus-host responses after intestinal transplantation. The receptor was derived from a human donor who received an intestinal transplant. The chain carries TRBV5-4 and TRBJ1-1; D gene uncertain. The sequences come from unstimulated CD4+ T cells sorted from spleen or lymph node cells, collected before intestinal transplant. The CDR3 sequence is CASSSPEVNTEAFF. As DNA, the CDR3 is TGTGCCAGCAGCTCACCAGAGGTGAACACTGAAGCTTTCTTT.